Each of the 25 T cell receptor beta chains below was sequenced from the same sample in a study of blood T cell repertoires in COVID-19. Clones were sequenced by immunoSEQ multiplex PCR, and TCRdb holds only the in-frame ones, with some missing. The sample holds about 200,000 clones, 60% to 85% seen once. Material: peripheral blood. The receptors shown here come from a woman aged 70-85 years with acute or convalescent COVID-19.

The chain has TRBV19 and TRBJ1-2; D is unclear. The germline gives CDR1 LNHDA, CDR2 SQIVND (reference sequence). Deletions cut 7 bases from V and 6 bases from J, with 15 bases between. CDR3 length: 13 residues. CDR3 DNA sequence: TGTGCCAGTACCTTCCACCTTTCGGATGGCTACACCTTC. Encoded protein: CASTFHLSDGYTF.

The chain uses TRBV19 and TRBJ1-3; D is ambiguous. The ends were cut back, 9 bases at V and 0 bases at J, with 6 bases in the middle. Germline CDR1 LNHDA, CDR2 SQIVND (reference sequence). CDR3 size: 12 residues. CDR3 region: CASGGSGNTIYF. CDR3 nucleotide sequence: TGTGCCAGCGGTGGCTCTGGAAACACCATATATTTT.

The chain joins TRBV9 to TRBJ2-1, with D possibly TRBD2 on 6 matching bases. This CDR3 contains 15 residues. Germline V gives CDR1 SGDLS, CDR2 YYNGEE. Trimming removed 5 bases from V and 3 bases from J, with 15 bases in between. CDR3 in amino acids: CASSGSGGNYNEQFF. In DNA, the CDR3 is TGTGCCAGCAGTGGGTCCGGGGGAAACTACAATGAGCAGTTCTTC.

This clone occurred once. The V call is TRBV19, the J call TRBJ2-7, with TRBD1 identical over 7 bases. The junction had 12 bases not matched to a gene; V was cut back by 6 bases and J by 4 bases. Germline CDR1 reads LNHDA; CDR2 reads SQIVND (reference sequence). The CDR3 extends over 15 amino acids. The CDR3 nucleotides are TGTGCCAGTAGCCTACAGGGGATTGGTGGTTACGAGCAGTACTTC. Translated: CASSLQGIGGYEQYF.

This sequence joins TRBV10-1 and TRBJ2-1; D is perhaps TRBD2 (5 bases). Germline CDR1 and CDR2: WNHNN and SYGVQD (reference sequence). The ends were cut back, 6 bases at V and 7 bases at J, with 10 bases in the middle. The CDR3 has 12 amino acids. The CDR3 DNA reads as TGCGCCAGCAGCGGGGAATATAATGAGCAGTTCTTC. This sequence encodes CASSGEYNEQFF.

The rearrangement links TRBV5-5 to TRBJ2-7; TRBD2 aligns across 10 bases. The CDR3 sequence is 14 residues long. From germline, CDR1 is SGHKS and CDR2 YYEKEE (reference sequence). Trimming took 4 bases from V and 3 from J; bases not matched to a gene: 4. CDR3 sequence: CASSIGLAVYEQYF. The CDR3 bases are TGTGCCAGCAGCATCGGACTAGCGGTCTACGAGCAGTACTTC.

The V call is TRBV24-1, the J call TRBJ2-1, with 9 bases aligning to TRBD1. V was clipped by 9 bases and J by 5 bases; unmatched bases: 25. Germline V gene sequence: CDR1 KGHDR, CDR2 SFDVKD. The CDR3 contains 20 residues. CDR3 in amino acids: CATSTSPGQGSAGVHNEQFF. In DNA, the CDR3 is TGTGCCACCTCAACTTCCCCGGGACAGGGATCGGCGGGAGTTCACAATGAGCAGTTCTTC.

This clone has only a few counts. J is TRBJ2-7 and V is TRBV23-1; 7 bases are shared with TRBD1. TRBV23-1 is placed among ORFs of uncertain function. Trimming took 2 bases from V and 0 from J; bases not matched to a gene: 10. There are 17 residues in the CDR3. The CDR3 DNA reads as TGCGCCAGCAGTCAAACCAGGGGGACCGTGAGCTCCTACGAGCAGTACTTC. Protein product: CASSQTRGTVSSYEQYF.

The V and J genes are TRBV27 and TRBJ1-2; 7 positions agree with TRBD1. J gave up 8 bases and V 3 bases, and 12 bases lay outside the gene matches. Germline V gene data show CDR1 as MNHEY and CDR2 as SMNVEV (reference sequence). CDR3 length equals 15 residues. Here the CDR3 DNA reads TGTGCCAGCAGTTTGGAGGGGACAGCCCTTTCGGGCTACACCTTC. Its protein is CASSLEGTALSGYTF.

This sequence joins TRBV9 and TRBJ2-2; TRBD2 might be the D (5 bases). The germline V gene encodes CDR1 SGDLS and CDR2 YYNGEE. The CDR3 extends over 14 amino acids. V was cut by 3 bases and J by 2 bases, with 8 bases left in between. The CDR3 is CASSESGNTGELFF. The CDR3 bases are TGTGCCAGCAGCGAGAGCGGAAACACCGGGGAGCTGTTTTTT.

Only a few counts were recorded for this clone. The V gene is TRBV5-8, the J gene TRBJ1-1; D ambiguous. The CDR3 sequence is 13 residues long. Deletions cut 0 bases from V and 1 base from J, with 4 bases between. Germline-derived CDR1 and CDR2 are SGHTS and YDEGEE. Written as DNA, the CDR3 is TGTGCCAGCAGCTTGGCCTGGAACACTGAAGCTTTCTTT. The encoded protein is CASSLAWNTEAFF.

This chain joins TRBV2 and TRBJ2-5; D may be TRBD2 (5 bases). Per the germline V gene, CDR1 is SNHLY and CDR2 is FYNNEI. V was clipped by 3 bases and J by 0 bases, with 14 bases between them. The CDR3 contains 16 residues. CDR3 in amino acids: CASSEGIAPYQETQYF. The CDR3, as DNA: TGTGCCAGCAGTGAGGGAATAGCGCCATACCAAGAGACCCAGTACTTC.

This clone was found a few times. The rearrangement links TRBV10-2 to TRBJ1-3; no clear D. The CDR3 totals 16 residues. The V gene lost 3 bases and the J gene lost 0 bases, with 12 bases spanning the gap. Germline CDR1 WSHSY, CDR2 SAAADI. The CDR3 spells CASSDFPQHSGNTIYF. The CDR3 DNA sequence: TGCGCCAGCAGTGATTTCCCACAGCACTCTGGAAACACCATATATTTT.

This clone has a single count. The chain combines TRBV7-8 with TRBJ2-7; 9 bases align to TRBD2. The V gene's germline CDR1 is SGHVS and CDR2 FQNEAQ. J lost 0 bases, V lost 1 base, and 10 bases had no gene match. This CDR3 is built from 18 residues. This CDR3 reads CASSLGGRARTTSYEQYF. The CDR3 region has the DNA TGTGCCAGCAGCTTAGGCGGGAGGGCCAGAACCACCTCCTACGAGCAGTACTTC.

The chain employs TRBV7-2 and TRBJ1-1; D might be TRBD1 (6 bases). With 2 bases removed from V and 5 bases from J, the gap between germline ends came to 21 bases. The CDR3 spans 17 residues. CDR1 and CDR2 (germline): SGHTA, FQGNSA. The CDR3 nucleotides are TGTGCCAGCAGCTTAAAGGGAACAGGGTCGGGGGGGACTGAAGCTTTCTTT. Translation gives CASSLKGTGSGGTEAFF. Supplemented by reference TRBV7-2 and TRBJ1-1, the full variable domain reads GAGVSQSPSNKVTEKGKDVELRCDPISGHTALYWYRQSLGQGLEFLIYFQGNSAPDKSGLPSDRFSAERTGGSVSTLTIQRTQQEDSAVYLCASSLKGTGSGGTEAFFGQGTRLTVV.

This clone occurred once. This chain connects TRBV3-1 (or the pseudogene TRBV3-2) to TRBJ2-2; D unresolved. The V gene lost 0 bases and the J gene lost 4 bases, with 9 bases spanning the gap. Per the germline V gene, CDR1 is LGHDT and CDR2 is YNNKEL (reference sequence). The CDR3 contains 15 residues. CDR3 protein: CASSQEVSSTGELFF. CDR3 DNA: TGTGCCAGCAGCCAAGAAGTGTCGAGCACCGGGGAGCTGTTTTTT.

The chain combines TRBV7-8 with TRBJ2-1; TRBD2 matches at 11 bases. V shed 5 bases, J shed 7 bases, and the junction held 10 bases outside the gene matches. CDR1 is SGHVS and CDR2 is FQNEAQ in the germline V gene. The CDR3 sequence is 16 residues long. The CDR3 nucleotides read TGTGCCAGCAGCCCCCGAGGGCTAGCGGGAGGTAATGAGCAGTTCTTC. Amino acid sequence: CASSPRGLAGGNEQFF.

This clone was counted a single time. The chain joins TRBV10-2 to TRBJ2-7; 14 bases are a match to TRBD2. The CDR3 is 14 residues long. J was trimmed by 4 bases and V by 6 bases; bases with no gene match: 2. CDR1 is WSHSY, CDR2 SAAADI, per germline. Here the CDR3 DNA reads TGCGCCAGCAGGGGGACTAGCGGGAGTTACGAGCAGTACTTC. Translating gives CASRGTSGSYEQYF.

The chain employs TRBV5-6 and TRBJ2-6; no clear D gene. The CDR3 sequence is 18 residues long. V dropped 2 bases and J dropped 1 base, with 16 bases sitting between them. Germline CDR1 SGHDT, CDR2 YYEEEE. The CDR3 region has the DNA TGTGCCAGCAGCTTTTCTACTGATAACCTATCTGGGGCCAACGTCCTGACTTTC. This sequence encodes CASSFSTDNLSGANVLTF.

This clone appeared once. The chain couples TRBV11-3 to TRBJ2-4, with 10 bases fitting TRBD1. The CDR3 length is 12 residues. V was pared by 5 bases and J by 10 bases, with 2 bases of the junction left unmatched. The germline gives CDR1 SGHNT, CDR2 YENEEA. The DNA of the CDR3 is TGTGCCAGCAGCATGGACAGGGGGATTCAGTACTTC. Translated: CASSMDRGIQYF.

The chain employs TRBV21-1 and TRBJ1-1. TRBV21-1 is listed as a pseudogene. The CDR3 extends over 14 amino acids. CDR3 coding DNA: TGTGCCAGCAGCAAGGGAAATGGACTTGGTGAAGCTTTCTTT. It codes for CASSKGNGLGEAFF.

This sequence joins TRBV28 and TRBJ2-3; no reliable D call. The CDR3 contains 12 residues. V dropped 5 bases and J dropped 6 bases, with 9 bases sitting between them. Germline V gene data show CDR1 as MDHEN and CDR2 as SYDVKM. CDR3 nucleotides: TGTGCCAGCAGTAAATTTCTGGATACGCAGTATTTT. This sequence encodes CASSKFLDTQYF.

This clone was counted a single time. V usage is TRBV4-2 and J usage is TRBJ1-6; D unclear. Per the germline V gene, CDR1 is LGHNA and CDR2 is YNFKEQ. The CDR3 has 14 amino acids. Trimming pared 0 bases from V and 6 bases from J, leaving 6 bases between. The CDR3 is CASSQEAGNSPLHF. CDR3 coding DNA: TGTGCCAGCAGCCAAGAGGCTGGTAATTCACCCCTCCACTTT.

The CDR3 bases are TGTGCCTGGAGTGGTAGCAGGGATAGCACAGATACGCAGTATTTT. Its protein is CAWSGSRDSTDTQYF. The chain links TRBV30 to TRBJ2-3; D is possibly TRBD1 (5 bases). V dropped 1 base and J dropped 0 bases, with 11 bases sitting between them. Germline CDR1 reads GTSNPN; CDR2 reads SVGIG (reference sequence). CDR3 length equals 15 residues.

This clone was picked up a small number of times. The chain has TRBV5-4 and TRBJ2-1; the match to TRBD2 covers 10 bases. CDR1 SGHNT and CDR2 YYREEE come from the germline V gene (reference sequence). This CDR3 has 18 amino acids. The junction had 10 bases not matched to a gene; V was cut back by 4 bases and J by 0 bases. CDR3 region: CASSRSWASGSSYNEQFF. The CDR3 DNA sequence: TGTGCCAGCAGCCGTAGTTGGGCTAGCGGGAGCTCCTACAATGAGCAGTTCTTC. The variable domain in full, with the rest retrieved from reference TRBV5-4 and TRBJ2-1, is ETGVTQSPTHLIKTRGQQVTLRCSSQSGHNTVSWYQQALGQGPQFIFQYYREEENGRGNFPPRFSGLQFPNYSSELNVNALELDDSALYLCASSRSWASGSSYNEQFFGPGTRLTVL.